The rows below give T cell receptor beta chains drawn from one sample of a study of naive and memory T cell subsets. TCRdb used MiXCR to reprocess the UMI-ligation and nested PCR reads, holding one entry per CDR3 protein. The top ten clones hold 22% of a sample with fewer than 40,000 distinct CDR3 sequences, roughly 13% of them seen once. Sequenced: effector memory CD4+ T cells from blood. These receptors were taken from a human donor in good health. The CDR3 runs from the conserved cysteine through the conserved F or W. D genes are given only for firm matches. Expanded clones are given a class, and other clones once, few, many or no size at all.

v_gene	d_gene	len	j_gene	abundance	CDR3nt	CDR3aa
TRBV20-1	NA	13	TRBJ1-5	medium-sized	TGCAGTGCTAGACAGGACCAATATCAGCCCCAGCATTTT	CSARQDQYQPQHF
TRBV12-3/TRBV12-4	TRBD1	20	TRBJ1-2	few	TGTGCCAGCAGTTTAATCCCTAAACGGGGACAGGGGGCCGGGAACTATGGCTACACCTTC	CASSLIPKRGQGAGNYGYTF
TRBV20-1	NA	14	TRBJ2-6	NA	TGCAGTTCATACGTAAGCTCTGGGGCCAACGTCCTGACTTTC	CSSYVSSGANVLTF
TRBV24-1	NA	16	TRBJ2-2	NA	TGTGCCACCTCGAAACGACAGGCGAGTGGCACCGGGGAGCTGTTTTTT	CATSKRQASGTGELFF
TRBV20-1	TRBD1	14	TRBJ1-1	few	TGCAGTGCTAGAGGAGCAGGGGGCTTGGATGAAGCTTTCTTT	CSARGAGGLDEAFF
TRBV9	TRBD1	15	TRBJ1-1	few	TGTGCCAGCAGCGTAGGATTGGGGCAGGGGGCTGAAGCTTTCTTT	CASSVGLGQGAEAFF
TRBV19	NA	16	TRBJ2-3	NA	TGTGCCAGTAGTACACGACAAGGGTGGAGCACAGATACGCAGTATTTT	CASSTRQGWSTDTQYF
TRBV12-3/TRBV12-4	NA	13	TRBJ1-2	NA	TGTGCCAGCAGTTTAGATGGGGTAGGAGGCTACACCTTC	CASSLDGVGGYTF
TRBV11-2	NA	12	TRBJ2-3	few	TGTGCCAGCAGCTCCACCGCAGATACGCAGTATTTT	CASSSTADTQYF
TRBV3-1	TRBD2	19	TRBJ2-6	few	TGTGCCAGCAGCCAAGCTAGCGGGAGAGGGAGCTCTGGGGCCAACGTCCTGACTTTC	CASSQASGRGSSGANVLTF
TRBV5-1	TRBD1	14	TRBJ2-7	many	TGCGCCAGCAGCTTTACAGGGGGAAGGGACGAGCAGTACTTC	CASSFTGGRDEQYF
TRBV2	NA	15	TRBJ1-2	NA	TGTGCCAGCAGTGAACGAGGGAAAGCTAACTATGGCTACACCTTC	CASSERGKANYGYTF
TRBV5-6	TRBD1	14	TRBJ1-1	NA	TGTGCCAGCAGCCGGAGACAGGGGGCGTCTGAAGCTTTCTTT	CASSRRQGASEAFF
TRBV7-3	NA	15	TRBJ2-6	NA	TGTGCCAGCAGCACGGGCTCGGGGGGGGCCAACGTCCTGACTTTC	CASSTGSGGANVLTF
TRBV7-2	NA	15	TRBJ2-7	NA	TGTGCCAGCAGCCCAAGGGGAGCGAATAAAGGGGAGCAGTACTTC	CASSPRGANKGEQYF